The 20 T cell receptor beta chains below were found in one sample sequenced in a study of CD8 T cells in ankylosing spondylitis. Regarding the study as a whole: Seemingly distinctive of ankylosing spondylitis blood was a TCR beta motif formed by eight highly homologous variants.

TCRdb reprocessed the 5' RACE reads with MiXCR, giving one entry per CDR3 protein. In the table there are fewer than 500,000 distinct CDR3 sequences, roughly a quarter of which are singletons. These receptors' targets are unknown. Sequencing input: blood, either unsorted or a sorted T cell fraction (not recorded which). Every receptor here comes from a male donor with ankylosing spondylitis.

This clonotype has a count of ten or more. The CDR3 DNA reads TGCGCCAGCAGCTTGGCTCCTCCTAGCGGCGAGCAGTACTTC. This translates into CASSLAPPSGEQYF. This rearrangement joins TRBV5-1 to TRBJ2-7; 7 positions agree with TRBD2. Per germline, CDR1 SGHRS and CDR2 YFSETQ. The J segment lost 6 bases and the V segment lost 0 bases, leaving 6 bases of the junction unmatched. This CDR3 is 14 amino acids long.

This clonotype is a singleton in its sample. The chain couples TRBV30 to TRBJ1-1, with D hard to call. CDR3 length: 13 amino acids. Germline V gives CDR1 GTSNPN, CDR2 SVGIG (reference sequence). The V and J ends lost 1 base and 2 bases respectively, with 8 bases between them. The CDR3 DNA follows: TGTGCCTGGAGTGAAAACATAAACACTGAAGCTTTCTTT. Translation: CAWSENINTEAFF.

This chain links TRBV12-3 or TRBV12-4 with TRBJ1-1; D gene ambiguous. The V gene lost 3 bases and the J gene lost 4 bases, with 9 bases spanning the gap. This CDR3 spans 13 amino acids. CDR3 in amino acids: CASSFRETTEAFF. For the CDR3, the DNA is TGTGCCAGCAGTTTTCGGGAAACCACTGAAGCTTTCTTT.

In DNA form, the CDR3 reads TGCACCTCCTTATTTGGACAGGGAGGTGAGCAGTTCTTC. It translates to CTSLFGQGGEQFF. The chain is built from TRBV29-1 and TRBJ2-1, with 8 nucleotides matching TRBD1. This CDR3 comprises 13 residues. From germline, CDR1 is SQVTM and CDR2 ANQGSEA.

J is TRBJ1-2 and V is TRBV25-1, with 8 bases fitting TRBD1. V dropped 4 bases and J dropped 2; count of bases not matched to a gene: 12. The CDR3 consists of 17 residues. Germline CDR1 reads MGHDK; CDR2 reads SYGVNS. CDR3 sequence: CASSVAGGAGQNYGYTF. As DNA, the CDR3 is TGTGCCAGCAGTGTAGCAGGGGGCGCGGGACAAAACTATGGCTACACCTTC.

This sequence joins TRBV4-1 and TRBJ1-4; possible D gene TRBD1, 6 bases. The CDR3 length is 17 residues. Trimming took 0 bases from V and 6 from J, leaving 17 bases between them. Germline V lookup: CDR1 MGHRA, CDR2 YSYEKL. CDR3 loop: CASSQDQTGSGDEKLFF. The CDR3 DNA reads as TGCGCCAGCAGCCAAGACCAGACAGGCTCTGGGGATGAAAAACTGTTTTTT.

Notes on this clonotype: The junction departs from germline at one end; a sequencing error may be responsible. The rearrangement joins TRBV20-1 to TRBJ2-3, with 10 nucleotides matching TRBD2. The germline V gene has CDR1 DFQATT and CDR2 SNEGSKA (reference sequence). CDR3 length: 17 amino acids. CDR3 sequence reads: CCAKVETSGWSTDTQYF. The DNA of the CDR3 is TGCTGTGCTAAGGTTGAGACTAGCGGGTGGAGCACAGATACGCAGTATTTT.

V usage is TRBV5-1 and J usage is TRBJ2-1; 7 bases line up with TRBD2. V dropped 4 bases and J dropped 3; count of bases not matched to a gene: 7. The CDR3 length is 15 residues. CDR1 and CDR2 from the germline V gene are SGHRS and YFSETQ. CDR3 region: CASSLSGTIYNEQFF. DNA for the CDR3: TGCGCCAGCAGCCTCTCCGGGACTATCTACAATGAGCAGTTCTTC. Using reference TRBV5-1 and TRBJ2-1 for the parts outside the CDR3, the full variable domain is KAGVTQTPRYLIKTRGQQVTLSCSPISGHRSVSWYQQTPGQGLQFLFEYFSETQRNKGNFPGRFSGRQFSNSRSEMNVSTLELGDSALYLCASSLSGTIYNEQFFGPGTRLTVL.

This clonotype was detected a few times. The rearrangement links TRBV12-5 to TRBJ2-7; TRBD2 aligns across 7 bases. This CDR3 is built from 14 residues. Trimming cost V 7 bases and J 6 bases; bases outside gene matches: 12. From germline, CDR1 is LGHNT and CDR2 FRNRAP. Written as DNA, the CDR3 is TGTGCTAGTGCTCCGGCTGGCAGGACTAGCGAGCAGTACTTC. Translation gives CASAPAGRTSEQYF. The full variable domain, its missing parts supplied by reference TRBV12-5 and TRBJ2-7, is DARVTQTPRHKVTEMGQEVTMRCQPILGHNTVFWYRQTMMQGLELLAYFRNRAPLDDSGMPKDRFSAEMPDATLATLKIQPSEPRDSAVYFCASAPAGRTSEQYFGPGTRLTVT.

In its sample, this clonotype was seen a few times. In DNA, the CDR3 is TGCGCCAGCAGCTTGGCCCCGAAAGGCGTAGCTTTCTTT. Its protein product is CASSLAPKGVAFF. V is TRBV5-1 and J is TRBJ1-1; no clear D. This CDR3 is 13 amino acids long. Trimming pared 0 bases from V and 10 bases from J, leaving 13 bases between. The V gene's germline CDR1 is SGHRS and CDR2 YFSETQ.

V usage is TRBV7-2 and J usage is TRBJ1-6; the D gene is possibly TRBD1 (5 bases). Germline V gene lookup returns CDR1 SGHTA and CDR2 FQGNSA. V was pared by 0 bases and J by 8 bases, with 14 bases between. The CDR3 covers 16 residues. The CDR3 bases are TGTGCCAGCAGCTTAGCGATAGGACAAATTTATTCACCCCTCCACTTT. Its protein product is CASSLAIGQIYSPLHF.

This clonotype was recorded a few times. The V gene is TRBV5-1, the J gene TRBJ1-2; D might be TRBD1 (5 bases). CDR3 length: 15 amino acids. CDR1 and CDR2 (germline): SGHRS, YFSETQ. Between the trimmed V and J ends, which lost 3 bases and 3 bases, there was a span of 15 bases. The CDR3 sequence: CASSSSSLGDYGYTF. The DNA for the CDR3 is TGCGCCAGCAGCTCCTCGAGCCTAGGGGACTATGGCTACACCTTC.

This sequence joins TRBV3-1 and TRBJ2-3; D is undetermined. The CDR3 is 16 amino acids. From germline, CDR1 is LGHDT and CDR2 YNNKEL (reference sequence). With 0 bases removed from V and 7 bases from J, the gap between germline ends came to 17 bases. CDR3 protein: CASSQDSTGTTNTQYF. CDR3 bases: TGTGCCAGCAGCCAAGATTCGACCGGTACCACGAATACGCAGTATTTT.

The gene calls are TRBV20-1 and TRBJ1-5, with D hard to call. The CDR3 totals 12 residues. Germline values: CDR1 DFQATT, CDR2 SNEGSKA (reference sequence). Between the trimmed V and J ends, which lost 6 bases and 5 bases, there was a span of 11 bases. CDR3 sequence: CSAWQPDQPQHF. The DNA for the CDR3 is TGCAGTGCGTGGCAGCCTGATCAGCCCCAGCATTTT.

This chain links TRBV5-4 with TRBJ2-5; possibly TRBD2 for D (7 bases). The V gene lost 3 bases and the J gene lost 4 bases, with 22 bases spanning the gap. Germline values: CDR1 SGHNT, CDR2 YYREEE (reference sequence). The CDR3 consists of 17 residues. The CDR3 DNA is TGTGCCAGCAGCTCCGCAAGGGGGGGAGGGACCGGAGAGACCCAGTACTTC. It codes for CASSSARGGGTGETQYF.

This clonotype was seen only a few times. The rearrangement uses TRBV2 and TRBJ1-1; 7 bases map to TRBD1. Per the germline V gene, CDR1 is SNHLY and CDR2 is FYNNEI. J was trimmed by 4 bases and V by 7 bases; bases with no gene match: 6. The CDR3 has 13 amino acids. The CDR3 DNA follows: TGTGCCAGCAACGGACAGGTGGGCACTGAAGCTTTCTTT. Translated: CASNGQVGTEAFF.

The rearrangement joins TRBV20-1 to TRBJ2-7, with 9 nucleotides matching TRBD2. The CDR3 totals 13 residues. Germline CDR1 is DFQATT and CDR2 is SNEGSKA (reference sequence). V lost 3 bases and J lost 11; bases outside the gene matches: 11. The CDR3 region has the DNA TGCAGTGCTAGTCAACTAGCGGGCCCCATAAAGTACTTC. Its translation: CSASQLAGPIKYF.

The CDR3 spells CASSYGGRSYEQYF. The CDR3 region has the DNA TGTGCCAGCAGTTACGGGGGCCGAAGCTACGAGCAGTACTTC. The V and J genes are TRBV6-5 and TRBJ2-7, with a possible D match to TRBD1 (6 bases). V lost 2 bases, J lost 3 bases, and 11 bases lay in between. In germline, CDR1 is MNHEY, CDR2 SVGAGI. CDR3 length: 14 residues.

This clonotype was recorded a few times. The rearrangement uses TRBV7-9 and TRBJ2-5; D gene unclear. The CDR3 is 14 amino acids. Trimming cost V 2 bases and J 5 bases, with 12 bases left between them. Germline loops: CDR1 SEHNR, CDR2 FQNEAQ (reference sequence). CDR3 loop: CASSLLGDGETQYF. CDR3 DNA sequence: TGTGCCAGCAGCTTACTTGGGGATGGGGAGACCCAGTACTTC.

The V gene is TRBV7-8, the J gene TRBJ1-2, with TRBD1 as a possible D gene (6 bases). The CDR3 has 17 residues. The V gene lost 5 bases and the J gene lost 4 bases, with 23 bases spanning the gap. Germline-derived CDR1 and CDR2 are SGHVS and FQNEAQ. The CDR3 DNA is TGTGCCAGCAGCCCCATACAGTTGGGGGCGACCCTCTATGGCTACACCTTC. Residues: CASSPIQLGATLYGYTF.